This entry describes one T cell receptor beta chain. Its antigen is undetermined. This clone may be a read error of a much larger clone one base away. This specimen comes from a study of CD8 T cells in ankylosing spondylitis. Notes on the study in general: What seemed typical of ankylosing spondylitis blood was a TCR beta motif built from eight highly homologous variants.

This CDR3 comprises 11 residues. Deletions cut 1 base from V and 9 bases from J, with 4 bases between. Germline CDR1 and CDR2: SGHVS and FQNEAQ. TCRdb recomputed calls from the 5' RACE reads with MiXCR, one row per CDR3 protein. The table has 130,000 or so distinct CDR3 sequences, roughly 17% seen once. This TCR was recovered from a male donor with ankylosing spondylitis. Sequencing input: blood, either unsorted or a sorted T cell fraction (not recorded which). The chain carries TRBV7-8 and TRBJ2-1; no clear D. CDR3 sequence: CASSLESEQFF. The CDR3 region has the DNA TGTGCCAGCAGCTTAGAATCTGAGCAGTTCTTC.